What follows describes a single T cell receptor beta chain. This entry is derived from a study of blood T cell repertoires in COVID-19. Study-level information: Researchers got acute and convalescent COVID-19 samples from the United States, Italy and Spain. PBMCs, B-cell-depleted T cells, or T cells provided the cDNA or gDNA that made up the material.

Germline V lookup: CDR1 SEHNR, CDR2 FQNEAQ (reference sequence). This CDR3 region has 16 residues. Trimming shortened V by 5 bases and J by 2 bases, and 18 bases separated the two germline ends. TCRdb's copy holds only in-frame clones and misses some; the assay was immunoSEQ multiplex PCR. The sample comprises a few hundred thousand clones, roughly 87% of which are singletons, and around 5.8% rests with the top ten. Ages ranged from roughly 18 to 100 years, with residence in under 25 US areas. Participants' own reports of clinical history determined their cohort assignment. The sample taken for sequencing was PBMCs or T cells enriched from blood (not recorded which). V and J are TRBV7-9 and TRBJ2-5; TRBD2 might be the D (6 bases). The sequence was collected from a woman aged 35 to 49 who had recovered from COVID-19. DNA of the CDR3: TGTGCCAGCAGCCCGCGACTAGTACAAGGGCAAGAGACCCAGTACTTC. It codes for CASSPRLVQGQETQYF.